This T cell receptor beta chain was documented in a study of cytomegalovirus exposure and HLA in healthy donors (dated by TCRdb to 2016 to 2017). In the study overall: An earlier analysis of some 620 of the donors reported 276 Gb of sequence data and 117 million unique TCR beta sequences obtained from approximately 180 million T cells. An early release that covered about 600 HLA-typed donors contained approximately 320 gigabases of sequencing data and approximately 85 million unique TCR sequences. The genetic ancestry cluster associated with self-reported Caucasian donors included about four fifths of the roughly 400 genotyped donors. The study aimed to test whether cataloging public T cell receptors could reveal signatures of past pathogen exposure. The study used immunosequencing to profile the T cell repertoires of under 700 subjects and linked those repertoires to cytomegalovirus serostatus. In addition to the first cohort of 666 subjects, a separate validation cohort of about 120 different subjects was used. To predict cytomegalovirus infection status, the study brought together high-throughput TCR immunosequencing, statistical association of individual TCRs with disease status, and machine learning. A later analysis re-analyzed previously published TCR beta repertoires from 550 to 700 donors and added high-resolution HLA genotyping to study TCR occurrence patterns. In the later analysis, no new phenotypic data were used to find candidate immune exposures; instead, reliance was placed on TCR beta sequences and their occurrence across donors. An earlier analysis of approximately 640 of the donors applied high-throughput TCR beta sequencing to assess whether each TCR beta V gene segment acted as functional or pseudogenic. Alongside the repertoire data, information on donor age, sex, ethnicity and CMV serostatus was compiled. A later genetic analysis took genome-wide SNP genotypes for about 55% of the 666 donors and used that subset as a discovery cohort. Every repertoire in the discovery cohort had been generated on one and the same sequencing platform. HLA typing included class I and class II loci at four-digit resolution. Typing coverage varied by locus: about 629-640 donors for A, B, C, DRB1 and DQB1; roughly 560 for DQA1; 606 for DPA1; 450 to 480 for DPB1. A few DR-DQ haplotypes were handled as single units for association and clustering because linkage in the cohort was strong. Among 300 to 450 genotyped donors of the cohort, an average of about 240,000 unique TCR beta nucleotide sequences were sequenced per donor, around 18% of them non-productive.

On this clone itself: The antigen it binds to is not known. Qualities for individual bases were not recorded, and no much larger clone is one base off.

What the research found in general, with its limitations: HLA typing was unavailable for some donors at each locus, so association tests used only the typed subset. Assigning TCR associations to individual alleles was difficult when HLA alleles, especially DR and DQ, strongly co-occurred. Compared with equally common non-associated chains, HLA-associated TCR beta chains in a later analysis were more clonally expanded and had lower generation probabilities. Specific HLA alleles were associated with about 17,000 TCR beta sequences at a false discovery rate of 0.05 in a later analysis. The presence/absence analyses assumed that sequencing depth was roughly uniform across donors, and that assumption may not be true. A further reported finding was that TCR beta sequences accurately predicted the HLA-A and HLA-B alleles for most subjects in the first cohort. It was suggested by the authors that the approach could potentially be generalized to other disease states and immunological phenotypes. V-gene and J-gene trimming of TCR beta chains was associated with a missense DCLRE1C variant in a later genetic analysis, and the association was replicated in an independent cohort. A later genetic analysis reported fewer N-insertions in productive TCRs among donors in an Asian-associated ancestry cluster than the approximately 670-donor mean. According to a later analysis, TCR association rates differed among HLA loci, with DRB1 alleles showing the most associated TCRs and HLA-C alleles showing the fewest. According to a later analysis, most CMV-associated TCR beta chains appeared to be HLA-restricted, and the HLA associations seemed to be driven largely by CMV exposure. The study listed around 160 TCR beta chains as associated with cytomegalovirus. Across donors, most TCR sequences were observed very rarely, whereas some public TCRs were present in many individuals. Immune exposure information for the cohort was limited to CMV serostatus. A few of the identified cytomegalovirus-associated TCR beta chains were confirmed in vitro to be specific for cytomegalovirus antigens. In an earlier analysis of about 550 of the donors, most TCR beta V segments were observed in productive rearrangements about 87% or about 30% of the time, broadly matching IMGT annotations. Because counts were too low, some 17 rarely observed V segments, including chromosome 9 orphons, were excluded from the earlier analysis of around 590 of the donors. Some IMGT-functional V segments, including TRBV6-2 and TRBV6-3, could not be distinguished by the 87-base-pair reads and were therefore excluded. Only TCR beta chains were sequenced in this cohort, and the absence of alpha or paired-chain data limited detectable features. A later analysis reported that several top co-occurrence clusters appeared linked to parvovirus B19, influenza, CMV and Epstein-Barr virus. A cluster of highly shared sequence variants was judged likely to represent a technical artifact of the sequencing pipeline. The classifier was reported to diagnose cytomegalovirus status with high specificity and sensitivity in both the original cohort and the validation cohort. Correlated functional status among segregating V segments might reflect linkage disequilibrium, but an unknown experimental factor could not be ruled out.

The cohort was made up of 650 to 700 healthy bone marrow donors. At the time of sampling, all cohort members were nominally healthy, though unrecorded immune exposures were likely present. The donor was CMV seropositive and was included in the group of some 290 seropositive cohort members. A peripheral blood sample was collected from each donor, and TCR beta sequencing was performed on peripheral blood mononuclear cells. The Qiagen DNeasy Blood Extraction Kit was used to extract genomic DNA from the blood cell samples. V is pared back by 2 bases and J by 7 bases, with 6 bases lying between the germline termini. CDR3 length: 12 amino acids, cysteine to phenylalanine. The only DNA kept is the CDR3, 36 bases in frame from the first base. CDR1 and CDR2, looked up from the germline V gene, are SGHRS and YFSETQ. The method was the immunoSEQ multiplex PCR assay. A mixture of 60 forward primers for TCR Vbeta segments and 13 reverse primers for TCR Jbeta segments was used in the multiplex PCR. The CDR3 region of rearranged TCR beta genes was amplified from genomic DNA with a multiplex PCR assay. The amplified TCR beta libraries were sequenced on the Illumina HiSeq System as 87-base-pair reads. Concerning the study's data processing: A later analysis counted tens of millions of unique TCR beta chains across the 650 to 800 repertoires, and around 9.9 million of these chains were shared by at least two donors. To remove PCR and sequencing errors, raw reads were error-corrected and collapsed into unique sequences using a nearest-neighbor algorithm that merged closely related sequences. CDR3 sequences were aligned to IMGT reference sequences to assign V, D and J gene segments. For a sequence to be retained, at least a six-nucleotide match to both a V gene segment and a J gene segment was required. Rearrangements were classified as productive when the CDR3 lacked stop codons and remained in frame with V and J, and all other rearrangements were classified as non-productive. Following IMGT convention, CDR3 was defined as the stretch from the second conserved V-encoded cysteine to the conserved J-encoded phenylalanine. The earlier analysis of some 550 of the donors excluded any sequence lacking an unambiguous match to a single V gene segment. An earlier analysis of 587 of the donors classified V segments as functional when productive rearrangements were above 56.7% and as segregating when the standard deviation between donors was above 5%. A statistical classification framework was built to diagnose cytomegalovirus status from the catalog of TCR beta chain sequences. In a later analysis, V and J genes were assigned by comparing TCR nucleotide sequences against IMGT/GENE-DB human TR gene sequences. In a later analysis, CDR3 sequences and most-parsimonious VDJ recombination scenarios were assigned using the TCRdist pipeline. In a later analysis, each TCR beta chain was defined by its CDR3 amino acid sequence together with its V-gene family, and reads lacking a unique V-gene family were excluded. A later analysis removed 592 highly shared, low-generation-probability nucleotide sequences to deal with suspected cross-contamination and a sequencing artifact. In a later analysis, a clonal expansion index was calculated for each public chain from normalized within-repertoire ranks of inferred template counts. In a later analysis, generation probabilities were computed using a VDJ recombination model fitted to out-of-frame rearrangements, and the results were checked against IGoR. In a later analysis, hypergeometric tests were used to score TCR-TCR, TCR-HLA and TCR-CMV co-occurrence, with a repertoire-size bias correction applied to TCR pairs. False discovery rates were estimated in a later analysis by permuting HLA or CMV assignments 20 times. In a later analysis, co-occurring TCRs were grouped using DBSCAN, and TCRdist sequence similarity was added for clustering within HLA-allele-positive subsets. Repertoires with fewer than 30,000 or more than 120,000 public chains were left out of co-occurrence clustering, as were about five repertoires with anomalous nucleotide sharing. The table was pulled from immuneACCESS by TCRdb, which kept in-frame rearrangements only. Such tables lose some clones; where checked, under half of the loss comes from unresolved V genes, and the rest has no known cause. V and J calls plus clone size are reproduced from that table; the DNA served to infer D and trimming. This sample is represented by 99,000 or so clones; roughly 80% of them were singletons. 16% of the sample comes from the top ten.

The chain is assembled from TRBV5-1 and TRBJ2-2; the D gene is not confidently resolved. The source is a man in his fifties or sixties in good health and CMV-seropositive. The specimen was PBMCs. The CDR3 corresponds to CASSFDFGELFF. The DNA is as follows: TGCGCCAGCAGCTTCGACTTCGGGGAGCTGTTTTTT.